This TCR beta chain is drawn from a study of blood T cell repertoires in COVID-19. The CDR3 consists of 15 residues. CDR1 is MRHNA and CDR2 is SNTAGT in the germline V gene. V was clipped by 6 bases and J by 3 bases, with 17 bases between them. The data were produced by immunoSEQ multiplex PCR, yet TCRdb's version contains in-frame clones alone and is incomplete. The repertoire consists of 20,000 to 30,000 clones, with 90% to 95% occurring once and the leading ten covering approximately 2%. This chain uses TRBV6-4 with TRBJ1-2, with a possible D match to TRBD1 (6 bases). This TCR derives from a human donor in a cohort sampled during active COVID-19. Sequenced material: peripheral blood. The CDR3, as DNA: TGTGCCAGCAGCCCTTATCGGGGGGCGGACTATGGCTACACCTTC. Encoded protein: CASSPYRGADYGYTF.